This T cell receptor (beta chain) was retrieved from a study of human T cells and chemical hapten exposure. Across the study: Variability of per-sample TCR yields stemmed mainly from small differences in pooled library volume. Study findings and constraints: DPC sensitization did not alter TCRs above 1 in 1000 frequency.

In its sample, this clonotype was seen a few times. Its antigen remains unidentified. The time point here: patch test 1, 2 weeks after DPC sensitization. Treatment in this sample: therapeutic diphenylcyclopropenone sensitization with weekly scalp DPC. The CDR3 consists of 13 residues. Germline loops: CDR1 SNHLY, CDR2 FYNNEI. Trimming left V 9 bases short and J 2 bases short, with 11 bases between. In the library, unique molecular identifiers were attached to individual cDNA molecules. The authors' processing: Sample-level TCR yields exhibited a median of about 96,000, with a range of about 23,224 to 690,600. Via MiXCR, TCRdb re-called the RACE reads, giving one row per CDR3 protein. TCRdb, not the authors, supplied the V and J calls. The sample carries tens of thousands of distinct CDR3 sequences, under 12% recorded once.

The clonotype was recovered from a man in his forties or fifties with alopecia areata. Some clones in this sample may be carry-over from other donors' samples. Source: whole blood, taken in connection with sensitization to the hapten diphenylcyclopropenone (DPC). The chain links TRBV2 to TRBJ1-3; the D gene is possibly TRBD1 (5 bases). DNA for the CDR3: TGTGCCAGTGAGGGGACTACTGGAAACACCATATATTTT. As protein: CASEGTTGNTIYF.